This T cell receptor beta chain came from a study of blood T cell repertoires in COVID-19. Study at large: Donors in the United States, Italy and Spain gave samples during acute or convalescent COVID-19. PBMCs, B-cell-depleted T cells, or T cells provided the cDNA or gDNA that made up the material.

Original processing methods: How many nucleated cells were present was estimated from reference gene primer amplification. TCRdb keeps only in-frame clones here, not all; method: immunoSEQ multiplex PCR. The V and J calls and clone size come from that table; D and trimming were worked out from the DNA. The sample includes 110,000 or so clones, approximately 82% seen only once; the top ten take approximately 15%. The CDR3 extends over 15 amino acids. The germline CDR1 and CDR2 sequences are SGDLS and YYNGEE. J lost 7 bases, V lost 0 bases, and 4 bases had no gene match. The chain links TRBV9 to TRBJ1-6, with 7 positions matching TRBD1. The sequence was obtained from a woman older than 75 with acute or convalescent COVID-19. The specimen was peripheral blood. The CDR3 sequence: CASSVGGQENSPLHF. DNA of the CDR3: TGTGCCAGCAGCGTAGGTGGACAGGAAAATTCACCCCTCCACTTT. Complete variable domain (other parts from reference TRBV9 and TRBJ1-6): DSGVTQTPKHLITATGQRVTLRCSPRSGDLSVYWYQQSLDQGLQFLIQYYNGEERAKGNILERFSAQQFPDLHSELNLSSLELGDSALYFCASSVGGQENSPLHFGNGTRLTVT.